This T cell receptor beta chain was captured by sequencing in a study of T cell clonality in common variable immunodeficiency. Study conclusions and caveats: The cause of increased CVID clonality remains unclear without subpopulation sequencing. Repertoire-complication correlations in CVID were limited by patient heterogeneity. Compared with healthy controls, CVID subjects showed increased TCRbeta clonality, mostly in about a third.

Germline V CDR1 and CDR2: SNHLY, FYNNEI. This CDR3 is built from 12 residues. Here immunoSEQ multiplex PCR was the method, and the copy in TCRdb shows in-frame clones only, minus some. The sample offers about 52,000 clones and no singletons, the top ten holding roughly 1.8%. This clone has only a few counts. Its antigen is undetermined. A junction boundary mismatches the germline segment, possibly from a read error. Sequencing ends 3 residues short of the CDR3 end; the germline J gene provides the rest. The rearrangement links TRBV2 to TRBJ2-2; 7 nucleotides agree with TRBD2. This clonotype was sampled from a person aged 18 to 75 in good health. The sample comprised peripheral blood mononuclear cells. CDR3 amino acids: CASSELGGALFF. The DNA read from the CDR3 is TGTGCCAGCAGTGAACTGGGAGGGGCG. The variable domain in full, completed from reference TRBV2 and TRBJ2-2, reads EPEVTQTPSHQVTQMGQEVILRCVPISNHLYFYWYRQILGQKVEFLVSFYNNEISEKSEIFDDQFSVERPDGSNFTLKIRSTKLEDSAMYFCASSELGGALFFGEGSRLTVL.